The sequence of this T cell receptor (beta chain) was determined in a study of technical replicates of blood from a few donors. Clones were sequenced by immunoSEQ multiplex PCR, and TCRdb holds only the in-frame ones, with some missing. The sample lists tens of thousands of clones; approximately 90% were seen once. Germline V lookup: CDR1 LNHDA, CDR2 SQIVND (reference sequence). The CDR3 is made up of 13 amino acids. Trimming took 4 bases from V and 2 from J, leaving 8 bases between them. The origin of this receptor is a human donor in good health. Some clones in this sample may be carry-over from other donors' samples. The chain uses TRBV19 and TRBJ1-1; D not resolved. The sample comprised PBMCs. CDR3 sequence reads: CASSRSVNTEAFF. CDR3 DNA: TGTGCCAGTAGTAGAAGCGTCAACACTGAAGCTTTCTTT.